One sample yielded the 21 T cell receptor beta chains listed below, sequenced in a study of a mutant IDH1 vaccine in newly diagnosed glioma (dated by TCRdb to the early 2020s). The time point label, read with the paper, signifies: week 5, during vaccination. Each vaccine dose, consisting of 300 ug of a 20-mer mutant IDH1 peptide in Montanide, was administered subcutaneously with topical imiquimod. The library was obtained by the immunoSEQ multiplex PCR assay. TCRdb took over this immuneACCESS table, retaining in-frame rearrangements with V and J assigned. Such tables are incomplete; in checked studies, under half of the missing clones stem from an unresolved V gene, and the remainder is unexplained. Present in this sample are some 60,000 clones, approximately 90% of which were seen just once. The ten largest clones take up roughly 5.1% of the sample. Their antigens remain unidentified. Sequencing was performed on PBMCs, taken from a glioma patient whose treatment included an IDH1 peptide vaccine. The receptors derive from a woman aged 35 to 49 with glioma.

This clone came up a few times. The chain links TRBV19 to TRBJ1-5, with TRBD1 matching over 7 bases. The CDR3 length is 11 residues. Germline V CDR1 and CDR2: LNHDA, SQIVND (reference sequence). V was clipped by 3 bases and J by 12 bases; unmatched bases: 2. The CDR3 DNA sequence: TGTGCCAGTAGTATGACAGGGCTCCAGCATTTT. Amino acids: CASSMTGLQHF.

The chain is built from TRBV10-2 and TRBJ1-6; TRBD1 might be the D (6 bases). CDR1 and CDR2 from the germline V gene are WSHSY and SAAADI. V was shortened by 6 bases and J by 4 bases, with 25 bases between the two germline ends. CDR3 length: 19 amino acids. Here the CDR3 reads CASSGGGTSLGGYNSPLHF. In DNA form, the CDR3 reads TGCGCCAGCAGCGGGGGCGGGACAAGTCTTGGGGGATATAATTCACCCCTCCACTTT.

The chain uses TRBV7-9 and TRBJ2-1, with TRBD2 as a possible D gene (6 bases). The CDR3 has 14 amino acids. Per germline, CDR1 SEHNR and CDR2 FQNEAQ (reference sequence). V lost 1 base and J lost 6, with 10 bases in between. The chain's CDR3 is CASSLGAGSNEQFF. DNA for the CDR3: TGTGCCAGCAGCTTAGGGGCGGGGTCCAATGAGCAGTTCTTC.

This rearrangement joins TRBV30 to TRBJ2-5, with no clear D. The length of the CDR3 is 13 residues. CDR1 GTSNPN and CDR2 SVGIG come from the germline V gene (reference sequence). V was clipped by 5 bases and J by 9 bases, with 19 bases between them. The CDR3 DNA sequence: TGTGCCTGGGCACACGGTAGTCAAGTGGCCCAGTACTTC. This codes for CAWAHGSQVAQYF.

This chain joins TRBV5-1 and TRBJ2-2, with 8 bases matching TRBD2. V lost 4 bases and J lost 5; bases outside the gene matches: 7. The CDR3 has 15 amino acids. The germline CDR1 and CDR2 sequences are SGHRS and YFSETQ. The chain's CDR3 is CASSQRGGRTGELFF. CDR3 sequence (DNA): TGCGCCAGCAGCCAGCGCGGGGGGAGGACCGGGGAGCTGTTTTTT.

The chain has TRBV2 and TRBJ1-2, with D uncertain. Germline V CDR1 and CDR2: SNHLY, FYNNEI. V lost 3 bases and J 2 bases, leaving 10 bases between the germline ends. The CDR3 consists of 14 residues. CDR3 amino acids: CASSEGGKNYGYTF. The CDR3 DNA sequence: TGTGCCAGCAGTGAGGGCGGGAAAAACTATGGCTACACCTTC.

The chain has TRBV19 and TRBJ2-2, with D hard to call. The V and J ends lost 7 bases and 1 base respectively, with 1 base between them. The germline V gene encodes CDR1 LNHDA and CDR2 SQIVND (reference sequence). This CDR3 has 11 amino acids. CDR3 residues: CASMNTGELFF. The CDR3 DNA is TGTGCCAGTATGAACACCGGGGAGCTGTTTTTT.

This clone came up a few times. The chain is built from TRBV27 and TRBJ1-5; D ambiguous. This CDR3 is 13 amino acids long. Germline CDR1 is MNHEY and CDR2 is SMNVEV (reference sequence). The germline V and J ends were trimmed by 2 bases and 4 bases, with 6 bases remaining between them. CDR3 protein: CASSLRRNQPQHF. The CDR3 region has the DNA TGTGCCAGCAGTTTACGCAGAAATCAGCCCCAGCATTTT.

The chain uses TRBV7-9 and TRBJ2-5; D unresolved. V was cut by 5 bases and J by 1 base, with 11 bases left in between. This CDR3 spans 14 amino acids. Germline V gene lookup returns CDR1 SEHNR and CDR2 FQNEAQ (reference sequence). CDR3 region: CASSTGLIQETQYF. The CDR3 DNA reads TGTGCCAGCAGCACCGGGCTGATCCAAGAGACCCAGTACTTC.

The chain carries TRBV4-3 and TRBJ1-4; D not certain. The CDR3 runs to 15 residues. CDR1 LGHNA and CDR2 YSLEER come from the germline V gene. With 0 bases removed from V and 7 bases from J, the gap between germline ends came to 12 bases. This chain's CDR3 is CASSQDPMKGEKLFF. The CDR3 DNA reads as TGCGCCAGCAGCCAAGATCCGATGAAGGGTGAAAAACTGTTTTTT.

This chain links TRBV4-3 with TRBJ2-1; 11 bases are shared with TRBD1. After removal of 4 bases from V and 9 bases from J, the junction contained 8 bases not matched to a gene. Germline loops: CDR1 LGHNA, CDR2 YSLEER. The CDR3 contains 15 residues. In DNA form, the CDR3 reads TGCGCCAGCAGCCGTACCGGGACAGGGGGGACTGAGCAGTTCTTC. Encoded protein: CASSRTGTGGTEQFF.

The chain couples TRBV7-9 to TRBJ2-5; tentative D call: TRBD2 (5 bases). The germline V and J ends were trimmed by 5 bases and 7 bases, with 23 bases remaining between them. The CDR3 is made up of 16 amino acids. The germline CDR1 and CDR2 sequences are SEHNR and FQNEAQ (reference sequence). CDR3 loop: CASSPRATEVVWTQYF. In nucleotides, the CDR3 is TGTGCCAGCAGCCCTAGGGCGACGGAGGTGGTCTGGACCCAGTACTTC.

This chain's CDR3 is CASSLSTDTQYF. CDR3 in DNA: TGTGCCAGCAGCTTATCTACAGATACGCAGTATTTT. The chain has TRBV7-2 and TRBJ2-3, with D unresolved. Trimming removed 2 bases at V and 3 bases at J, with 3 bases between. There are 12 residues in the CDR3. From germline, CDR1 is SGHTA and CDR2 FQGNSA.

The chain joins TRBV4-1 to TRBJ1-2; 7 bases agree with TRBD1. V was clipped by 4 bases and J by 4 bases; unmatched bases: 12. Germline loops: CDR1 MGHRA, CDR2 YSYEKL. This CDR3 has 16 residues. This CDR3 reads CASSPGQPLLGYGYTF. CDR3 nucleotides: TGCGCCAGCAGCCCGGGACAGCCGCTATTGGGCTATGGCTACACCTTC.

The chain has TRBV10-1 and TRBJ2-3; D is possibly TRBD1 (5 bases). This CDR3 contains 21 residues. With 8 bases removed from V and 4 bases from J, the gap between germline ends came to 37 bases. CDR1 and CDR2 from the germline V gene are WNHNN and SYGVQD (reference sequence). The CDR3 is CASHYIAVTVSAWRTPDTQYF. The DNA of the CDR3 is TGCGCCAGCCATTATATTGCGGTGACGGTTAGTGCCTGGCGGACACCAGATACGCAGTATTTT.

V and J are TRBV2 and TRBJ2-2; maybe TRBD1 (5 bases). Looked up from germline, CDR1 is SNHLY and CDR2 is FYNNEI. Trimming took off 6 bases at V and 4 bases at J, with 12 bases between the two ends. The CDR3 runs 14 residues. Here the CDR3 reads CASRRGLSTGELFF. The CDR3 coding sequence is TGTGCCAGCAGAAGGGGCCTCAGCACCGGGGAGCTGTTTTTT.

This clone occurred a few times. This sequence joins TRBV7-8 and TRBJ1-5; D perhaps matches TRBD1 (6 bases). Germline CDR1 and CDR2: SGHVS and FQNEAQ. This CDR3 has 17 amino acids. Trimming removed 5 bases at V and 0 bases at J, with 17 bases between. CDR3 in DNA: TGTGCCAGCAGCCCGATACAGGGAACCTATAGCAATCAGCCCCAGCATTTT. Translating gives CASSPIQGTYSNQPQHF.

The chain links TRBV13 to TRBJ1-2; 8 bases agree with TRBD1. CDR1 PRHDT and CDR2 FYEKMQ come from the germline V gene (reference sequence). J was trimmed by 3 bases and V by 0 bases; bases with no gene match: 0. There are 14 residues in the CDR3. CDR3 DNA: TGTGCCAGCAGCTTAGGGACAGGGGACTATGGCTACACCTTC. It yields the protein CASSLGTGDYGYTF.

CDR3 region: CASSIDRRQPQHF. In DNA form, the CDR3 reads TGTGCCAGTAGTATAGATCGTCGACAGCCCCAGCATTTT. The chain recombines TRBV19 with TRBJ1-5; no clear D. The CDR3 is 13 residues long. Trimming cost V 0 bases and J 7 bases, with 7 bases left between them. The germline gives CDR1 LNHDA, CDR2 SQIVND (reference sequence).

The genes are TRBV7-9 and TRBJ1-2; D not resolved. The CDR3 loop spans 12 amino acids. From germline, CDR1 is SEHNR and CDR2 FQNEAQ (reference sequence). V lost 5 bases and J 5 bases, leaving 9 bases between the germline ends. The CDR3 DNA reads as TGTGCCAGCAGCCCCGGGGATTATGGCTACACCTTC. Protein: CASSPGDYGYTF.

The chain links TRBV6-5 to TRBJ2-7, with D maybe TRBD1 (6 bases). Trimming cost V 6 bases and J 4 bases, with 13 bases left between them. This CDR3 spans 13 amino acids. Germline V gene data show CDR1 as MNHEY and CDR2 as SVGAGI. The CDR3 protein is CASSPPGAYEQYF. The CDR3 nucleotides are TGTGCCAGCAGCCCCCCAGGGGCATACGAGCAGTACTTC.